This TCR beta chain is drawn from a study of brain T cells in children with intractable seizures. Only cases whose brain tissue showed the highest T cell transcript signatures were sequenced. The table came from immunoSEQ multiplex PCR; TCRdb's copy has only in-frame clones and leaves some out. Of tens of thousands of clones listed, about 92% were seen once; the top ten hold roughly 1.5%. Germline V CDR1 and CDR2: MNHEY, SMNVEV (reference sequence). The length of the CDR3 is 13 residues. Trimming stripped 5 bases from V and 2 bases from J, with 9 bases between. The chain employs TRBV27 and TRBJ1-2; D call uncertain. The sequences come from peripheral blood, collected at surgery. The sequence was obtained from a boy under three years old with tuberous sclerosis and intractable seizures. Written as DNA, the CDR3 is TGTGCCAGCAGTCCACTCGCGAACTATGGCTACACCTTC. Translation: CASSPLANYGYTF.